These T cell receptor beta chains were read from a single sample in a study of memory CD4+ T cells and cytomegalovirus serostatus. Generated by immunoSEQ multiplex PCR, the TCRdb table keeps only in-frame clones and is missing some. The data hold 55,000 or so clones, with 65% to 85% observed a single time. Sequencing was done on a sample of memory CD4+ T cells from blood. These receptors were taken from an adult in good health and CMV-seropositive. CDR3s include the opening cysteine and the closing phenylalanine or tryptophan. The D gene is left open where the match is weak. Clone size is stated in some rows and not others, as once, few, many or a class when expanded.

V,J,D,size,DNA,CDR3
TRBV7-2,TRBJ2-7,TRBD1,NA,TGTGCCAGCAGCTCGTCCGGGACAGGGGTTCGCTCCTACGAGCAGTACTTC,CASSSSGTGVRSYEQYF
TRBV2,TRBJ2-7,NA,NA,TGTGCCAGTAATCCTAGGGGTCCCTACGAGCAGTACTTC,CASNPRGPYEQYF
TRBV21-1,TRBJ1-4,NA,NA,TGTGCCAGCAGCAACCCCCTTGTTGGGCAACGAAGTAATGAAAAACTGTTTTTT,CASSNPLVGQRSNEKLFF
TRBV4-3,TRBJ1-4,NA,NA,TGCGCCAGCAGCCAAGGGGGCCCAACTAATGAAAAACTGTTTTTT,CASSQGGPTNEKLFF
TRBV2,TRBJ1-1,TRBD1,NA,TGTGCCAGCAGTGGGGGACAGCCAGGCACTGAAGCTTTCTTT,CASSGGQPGTEAFF
TRBV15,TRBJ2-3,NA,NA,TGTGCCACCAGCAGGGGTAGACCCGATACGCAGTATTTT,CATSRGRPDTQYF
TRBV7-2,TRBJ1-1,NA,NA,TGTGCCAGCAGCTTAGCCTCAGGAAGGATCACTGAAGCTTTCTTT,CASSLASGRITEAFF
TRBV5-1,TRBJ2-5,TRBD2,NA,TGCGCCAGCAGCGAGGGACTAGCGGGAGGGCCGGGAAAGACCCAGTACTTC,CASSEGLAGGPGKTQYF
TRBV29-1,TRBJ2-1,NA,NA,TGCAGCGTTTTCGGAACAGGGAATTACAATGAGCAGTTCTTC,CSVFGTGNYNEQFF
TRBV2,TRBJ1-1,TRBD1,NA,TGTGCCAGCAGTCGACAGGGTCGGGCTGAAGCTTTCTTT,CASSRQGRAEAFF
TRBV4-3,TRBJ2-3,NA,NA,TGCGCCAGCAGCCAAGAGTTTAGCGGCCCCACAGATACGCAGTATTTT,CASSQEFSGPTDTQYF
TRBV25-1,TRBJ2-7,NA,few,TGTGCCAGCAGTGATTACGGAACCTCGGCCTACGAGCAGTACTTC,CASSDYGTSAYEQYF
TRBV4-3,TRBJ2-2,TRBD1,once,TGCGCCAGCAGCCAAGCGGGACAGTCGAACACCGGGGAGCTGTTTTTT,CASSQAGQSNTGELFF
TRBV7-2,TRBJ1-1,TRBD1,NA,TGTGCCAGCAGCTTGGGGGACAGGAACACTGAAGCTTTCTTT,CASSLGDRNTEAFF
TRBV4-2,TRBJ2-5,NA,NA,TGTGCCAGCAGCCAAATCGGAGGTCAAGAGACCCAGTACTTC,CASSQIGGQETQYF
TRBV27,TRBJ1-1,NA,NA,NA,CASSPTSGRHTEAFF
TRBV11-2,TRBJ2-7,NA,NA,TGTGCCAGCAGCTTAAATCCCTCGGATGGGTACGAGCAGTACTTC,CASSLNPSDGYEQYF
TRBV4-1,TRBJ1-1,NA,NA,TGCGCCAGCAGCCAAGACCTTGGTGGGCCAGACACTGAAGCTTTCTTT,CASSQDLGGPDTEAFF
TRBV2,TRBJ1-5,TRBD1,NA,TGTGCCAGCAGGCCACAGGGGGCCGGTCAGCCCCAGCATTTT,CASRPQGAGQPQHF
TRBV7-3,TRBJ2-5,NA,NA,TGTGCCAGCAGCTTAAGCGGGTACGGGGGAGAAGAGACCCAGTACTTC,CASSLSGYGGEETQYF
TRBV28,TRBJ2-1,TRBD2,NA,TGTGCCAGCAGTCCCACCCGAGCGGGAGGGTTGGGTGAGCAGTTCTTC,CASSPTRAGGLGEQFF
TRBV28,TRBJ2-4,NA,NA,TGTGCCAGCAGTCCTACCCTGGACAGACTGGCAAAAAACATTCAGTACTTC,CASSPTLDRLAKNIQYF
TRBV7-3,TRBJ2-5,NA,NA,TGTGCCAGCAGTTTAACAGGGATTCGACAAGAGACCCAGTACTTC,CASSLTGIRQETQYF
TRBV27,TRBJ2-1,NA,NA,TGTGCCAGCAGTCCCCCAGCGGATGGCAATGAGCAGTTCTTC,CASSPPADGNEQFF
TRBV28,TRBJ2-7,NA,NA,TGTGCCAGCAGCCCTCTTTTGCGCGAGCAGTACTTC,CASSPLLREQYF
TRBV6-1,TRBJ1-3,TRBD1,NA,TGTGCCAGCAGTGAGGGACAGACCTTTGGAAACACCATATATTTT,CASSEGQTFGNTIYF
TRBV11-2,TRBJ2-3,NA,once,TGTGCCAGCAGCTTAATAGGGGGAACAGATACGCAGTATTTT,CASSLIGGTDTQYF
TRBV5-1,TRBJ2-1,NA,NA,TGCGCCAGCAGCCTGGGAGGCCAGACGGCGTTCGATGAGCAGTTCTTC,CASSLGGQTAFDEQFF
TRBV6-5,TRBJ1-2,NA,few,TGTGCCAGCAGTCGGGGAGCTAACTATGGCTACACCTTC,CASSRGANYGYTF
TRBV11-2,TRBJ1-1,NA,NA,TGTGCCAGCAGCTTCACATTGAACACTGAAGCTTTCTTT,CASSFTLNTEAFF
TRBV7-3,TRBJ2-2,NA,NA,TGTGCCAGCAGCTTAGATTCCCCGGATAGCGCGAACACCGGGGAGCTGTTTTTT,CASSLDSPDSANTGELFF
TRBV4-3,TRBJ2-3,TRBD2,NA,TGCGCCAGCAGCCGGGGGGGTCCTAGCACAGATACGCAGTATTTT,CASSRGGPSTDTQYF
TRBV19,TRBJ2-4,NA,NA,TGTGCCAGTAGTCCCGGGCTGGGGCCAAACATTCAGTACTTC,CASSPGLGPNIQYF
TRBV4-1,TRBJ2-3,NA,NA,TGCGCCAGCAGCCAAGAATTGGGGGATGTTCTGAATCCGCAGTATTTT,CASSQELGDVLNPQYF
TRBV5-1,TRBJ2-7,NA,NA,TGCGCCAGCAGCTTGGTAGGCCACGAGCAGTACTTC,CASSLVGHEQYF
TRBV4-1,TRBJ1-3,NA,NA,TGCGCCAGCAGCCAAGATCAGCAACGTAGCGGTGACACCATATATTTT,CASSQDQQRSGDTIYF
TRBV5-8,TRBJ1-2,TRBD1,NA,TGTGCCAGCAGCCACAGGGACAGGAGAGATGGCTACACCTTC,CASSHRDRRDGYTF
TRBV18,TRBJ1-2,NA,few,TGTGCCAGCTCACCGGACAAGCTGGCGAGCTACACCTTC,CASSPDKLASYTF
TRBV15,TRBJ1-1,TRBD1,NA,TGTGCCACCAGCGGTCATGACAGGGGTGACACTGAAGCTTTCTTT,CATSGHDRGDTEAFF
TRBV27,TRBJ2-7,NA,NA,TGTGCCAGCAGGCTATCCCAGGGGCCCTACGAGCAGTACTTC,CASRLSQGPYEQYF
TRBV27,TRBJ2-3,NA,few,TGTGCCAGCAGTTTAGTGGGGGCTTCAGATACGCAGTATTTT,CASSLVGASDTQYF
TRBV5-1,TRBJ2-3,NA,NA,TGCGCCAGCAGCTTGCTTGGTACCCTTCCAGATACGCAGTATTTT,CASSLLGTLPDTQYF
TRBV19,TRBJ2-4,NA,NA,TGTGCCAGTAGCCACAGGGGAGGGAAAAACATTCAGTACTTC,CASSHRGGKNIQYF
TRBV13,TRBJ1-2,NA,once,TGTGCCAGCAGCTTAGGGGGGGCCTTCGGCTACACCTTC,CASSLGGAFGYTF
TRBV28,TRBJ1-2,NA,once,TGTGCCAGCAGTTCCCCCACGAACTATGGCTACACCTTC,CASSSPTNYGYTF
TRBV5-1,TRBJ2-5,TRBD2,once,TGCGCCAGCAGCTTGGGACTAGCGGGAGGAGAGACCCAGTACTTC,CASSLGLAGGETQYF
TRBV29-1,TRBJ1-1,NA,NA,TGCAGCGTTTGGGAGGGGATGAACACTGAAGCTTTCTTT,CSVWEGMNTEAFF
TRBV11-2,TRBJ1-2,NA,NA,TGTGCCAGCAGCTTAGTACGACAACGGGGTGGCTACACCTTC,CASSLVRQRGGYTF
TRBV4-2,TRBJ2-3,NA,NA,TGTGCCAGCAGCCAAGACAAGGGGAGAGATACGCAGTATTTT,CASSQDKGRDTQYF
TRBV4-2,TRBJ1-2,NA,NA,TGTGCCAGCAGCCCCCGACCGGGTGAGCGCTACACCTTC,CASSPRPGERYTF
TRBV5-8,TRBJ1-1,NA,NA,TGTGCCAGCAGCTTGGGACACAATAGGGGAACTGAAGCTTTCTTT,CASSLGHNRGTEAFF